A selection of T cell receptor beta chains follows, all from one sample in a study of graft-versus-host responses after intestinal transplantation. The antigens these receptors bind are not known. The assay was immunoSEQ multiplex PCR, and TCRdb's table has in-frame clones only and misses some. The sample consists of 90,000 to 150,000 clones, 90% to 95% of them appearing once. The material was unstimulated CD4+ T cells sorted from spleen or lymph node cells, obtained before intestinal transplant. The source of these receptors is a human donor who received an intestinal transplant. The CDR3 runs from the conserved cysteine through the conserved F or W. The D gene is left open where the match is weak. The size of a clone is reported for some rows only, either as once, few or many, or as a class for expanded clones.

cdr3_aa: CASSQDWGTSVLYEQYF
cdr3_nt: TGCGCCAGCAGCCAAGATTGGGGGACTAGCGTTCTCTACGAGCAGTACTTC
clone_size: .
v_call: TRBV4-1
cdr3_length: 17
d_call: TRBD2
j_call: TRBJ2-7

cdr3_aa: CASRLAGVYEQYF
cdr3_nt: TGTGCCAGCCGACTAGCGGGAGTCTACGAGCAGTACTTC
clone_size: .
v_call: TRBV6-5
cdr3_length: 13
d_call: TRBD2
j_call: TRBJ2-7

cdr3_aa: CASSVIRGGKNIQYF
cdr3_nt: TGTGCCAGCAGCGTCATACGGGGGGGCAAAAACATTCAGTACTTC
clone_size: .
v_call: TRBV7-6
cdr3_length: 15
d_call: TRBD2
j_call: TRBJ2-4

cdr3_aa: CASSFTGTSGTHEQYF
cdr3_nt: TGTGCCAGCAGCTTTACCGGGACTAGCGGGACCCACGAGCAGTACTTC
clone_size: .
v_call: TRBV7-2
cdr3_length: 16
d_call: TRBD2
j_call: TRBJ2-7

cdr3_aa: CSVKTGPQGTNTGELFF
cdr3_nt: TGCAGCGTTAAGACAGGGCCACAGGGTACCAACACCGGGGAGCTGTTTTTT
clone_size: .
v_call: TRBV29-1
cdr3_length: 17
d_call: TRBD1
j_call: TRBJ2-2

cdr3_aa: CASSRLIYEQYF
cdr3_nt: TGCGCCAGCAGTCGGTTAATTTACGAGCAGTACTTC
clone_size: .
v_call: TRBV10-2
cdr3_length: 12
d_call: .
j_call: TRBJ2-7

cdr3_aa: CASSPPGSSYNEQFF
cdr3_nt: TGTGCCAGCAGCCCGCCTGGGAGTTCCTACAATGAGCAGTTCTTC
clone_size: .
v_call: TRBV9
cdr3_length: 15
d_call: .
j_call: TRBJ2-1

cdr3_aa: CASKGTGRGEQFF
cdr3_nt: TGTGCCAGCAAGGGGACAGGGAGAGGCGAGCAGTTCTTC
clone_size: .
v_call: TRBV9
cdr3_length: 13
d_call: TRBD1
j_call: TRBJ2-1

cdr3_aa: CASSAGGQGPNQPQHF
cdr3_nt: TGTGCCAGCAGCGCCGGGGGGCAGGGCCCAAATCAGCCCCAGCATTTT
clone_size: .
v_call: TRBV7-9
cdr3_length: 16
d_call: .
j_call: TRBJ1-5

cdr3_aa: CASSRDPTTYEQYF
cdr3_nt: TGTGCCAGCAGCCGGGATCCAACCACCTACGAGCAGTACTTC
clone_size: .
v_call: TRBV9
cdr3_length: 14
d_call: .
j_call: TRBJ2-7

cdr3_aa: CARSLSGLAGDTGELFF
cdr3_nt: TGTGCCAGAAGCTTGTCGGGACTAGCGGGTGACACCGGGGAGCTGTTTTTT
clone_size: once
v_call: TRBV5-3
cdr3_length: 17
d_call: TRBD2
j_call: TRBJ2-2

cdr3_aa: CASSLDGAGYNGYTF
cdr3_nt: TGCGCCAGCAGCTTGGACGGGGCCGGGTATAATGGCTACACCTTC
clone_size: .
v_call: TRBV5-1
cdr3_length: 15
d_call: .
j_call: TRBJ1-2

cdr3_aa: CASGFRDQPQHF
cdr3_nt: TGTGCTAGTGGTTTCCGGGATCAGCCCCAGCATTTT
clone_size: .
v_call: TRBV12-5
cdr3_length: 12
d_call: .
j_call: TRBJ1-5

cdr3_aa: CASSLGRMNTEAFF
cdr3_nt: TGTGCCAGCAGTTTAGGACGGATGAACACTGAAGCTTTCTTT
clone_size: .
v_call: TRBV27
cdr3_length: 14
d_call: .
j_call: TRBJ1-1

cdr3_aa: CASSALAGGAYNEQFF
cdr3_nt: TGTGCCAGCAGCGCCCTAGCGGGAGGAGCCTACAATGAGCAGTTCTTC
clone_size: .
v_call: TRBV7-9
cdr3_length: 16
d_call: TRBD2
j_call: TRBJ2-1

cdr3_aa: CASSRDWLRGIHEQYF
cdr3_nt: TGTGCCAGCAGTCGCGACTGGCTGAGGGGAATCCACGAGCAGTACTTC
clone_size: .
v_call: TRBV28
cdr3_length: 16
d_call: .
j_call: TRBJ2-7

cdr3_aa: CAWRAGTGGIGTEAFF
cdr3_nt: TGTGCCTGGAGGGCCGGGACAGGGGGCATTGGAACTGAAGCTTTCTTT
clone_size: .
v_call: TRBV30
cdr3_length: 16
d_call: TRBD1
j_call: TRBJ1-1

cdr3_aa: CASRQSNEQFF
cdr3_nt: TGTGCCAGTAGACAGAGCAATGAGCAGTTCTTC
clone_size: .
v_call: TRBV2
cdr3_length: 11
d_call: .
j_call: TRBJ2-1